This T cell receptor beta chain comes out of a study of cytomegalovirus exposure and HLA in healthy donors. PCR amplification relied on 60 Vbeta primers (plus 13 Jbeta primers). Profiling relied on immunoSEQ multiplex PCR, and the TCRdb table lists in-frame clones only, not all of them. The sample records around 120,000 clones, around 80% being singletons. Overall study results and limits: Other equally common chains were less clonally expanded than HLA-associated TCR beta chains, a later analysis showed.

This CDR3 is 14 amino acids long. Per germline, CDR1 SGHAT and CDR2 FQNNGV. V shed 0 bases and J shed 0 bases, with 5 bases lying between them. Remarks on this clone: Its antigen is not known.

The sample comprised PBMCs. The clonotype comes from a female donor in good health and CMV-seropositive. The V gene is TRBV11-2, the J gene TRBJ1-1; D gene ambiguous. CDR3 sequence reads: CASSLEGVNTEAFF. The CDR3 coding sequence is TGTGCCAGCAGCTTAGAGGGAGTGAACACTGAAGCTTTCTTT.